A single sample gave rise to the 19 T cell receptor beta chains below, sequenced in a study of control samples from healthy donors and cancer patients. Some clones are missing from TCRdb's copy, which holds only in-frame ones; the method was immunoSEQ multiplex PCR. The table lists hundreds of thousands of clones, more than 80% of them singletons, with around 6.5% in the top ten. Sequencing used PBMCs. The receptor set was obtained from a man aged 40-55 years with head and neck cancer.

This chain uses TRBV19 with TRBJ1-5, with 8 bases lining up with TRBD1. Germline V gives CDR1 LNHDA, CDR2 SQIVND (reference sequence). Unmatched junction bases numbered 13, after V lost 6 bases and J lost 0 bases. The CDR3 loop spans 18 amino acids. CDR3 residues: CASSLHGGDRFSNQPQHF. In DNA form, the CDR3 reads TGTGCCAGTAGCTTGCATGGGGGGGACAGGTTTAGCAATCAGCCCCAGCATTTT.

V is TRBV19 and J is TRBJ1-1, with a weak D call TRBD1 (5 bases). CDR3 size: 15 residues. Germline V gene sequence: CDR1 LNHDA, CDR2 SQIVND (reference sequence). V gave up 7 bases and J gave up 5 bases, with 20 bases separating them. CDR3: CASNPSVGGRTEAFF. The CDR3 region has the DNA TGTGCCAGTAACCCCTCGGTGGGGGGTCGGACTGAAGCTTTCTTT.

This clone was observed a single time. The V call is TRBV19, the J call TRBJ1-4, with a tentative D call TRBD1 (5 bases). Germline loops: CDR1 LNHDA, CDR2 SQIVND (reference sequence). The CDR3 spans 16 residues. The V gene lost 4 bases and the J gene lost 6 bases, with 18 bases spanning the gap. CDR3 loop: CASSKPPRREDEKLFF. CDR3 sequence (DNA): TGTGCCAGTAGTAAACCCCCTCGCAGGGAGGATGAAAAACTGTTTTTT. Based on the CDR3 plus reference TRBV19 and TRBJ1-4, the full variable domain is DGGITQSPKYLFRKEGQNVTLSCEQNLNHDAMYWYRQDPGQGLRLIYYSQIVNDFQKGDIAEGYSVSREKKESFPLTVTSAQKNPTAFYLCASSKPPRREDEKLFFGSGTQLSVL.

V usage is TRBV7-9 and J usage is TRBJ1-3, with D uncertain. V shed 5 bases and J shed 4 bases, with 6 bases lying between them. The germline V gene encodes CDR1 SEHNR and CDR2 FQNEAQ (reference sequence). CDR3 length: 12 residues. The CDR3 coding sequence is TGTGCCAGCAGCCTACAAGGAAACACCATATATTTT. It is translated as CASSLQGNTIYF.

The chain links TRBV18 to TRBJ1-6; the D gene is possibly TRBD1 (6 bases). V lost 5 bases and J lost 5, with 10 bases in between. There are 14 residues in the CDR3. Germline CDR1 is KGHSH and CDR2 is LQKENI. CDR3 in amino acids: CASSGGENNSPLHF. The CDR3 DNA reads TGTGCCAGCTCAGGGGGCGAGAATAATTCACCCCTCCACTTT.

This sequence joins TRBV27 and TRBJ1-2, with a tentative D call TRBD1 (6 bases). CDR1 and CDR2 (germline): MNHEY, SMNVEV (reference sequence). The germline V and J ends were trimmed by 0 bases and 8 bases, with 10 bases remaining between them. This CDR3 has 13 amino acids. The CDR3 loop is CASSLSGGSGYTF. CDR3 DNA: TGTGCCAGCAGTTTATCCGGGGGCAGCGGCTACACCTTC.

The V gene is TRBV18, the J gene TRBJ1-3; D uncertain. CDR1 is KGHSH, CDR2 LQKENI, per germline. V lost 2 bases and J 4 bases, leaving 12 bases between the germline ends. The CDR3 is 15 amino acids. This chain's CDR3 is CASSPGPYLGNTIYF. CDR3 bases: TGTGCCAGCTCACCAGGACCATACCTAGGAAACACCATATATTTT.

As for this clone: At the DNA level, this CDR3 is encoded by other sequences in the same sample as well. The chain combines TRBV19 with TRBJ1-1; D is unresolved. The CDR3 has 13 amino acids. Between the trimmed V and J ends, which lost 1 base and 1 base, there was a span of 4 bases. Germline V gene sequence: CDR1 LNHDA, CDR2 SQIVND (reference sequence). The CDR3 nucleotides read TGTGCCAGTAGTATAGGGGGGAACACTGAAGCTTTCTTT. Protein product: CASSIGGNTEAFF. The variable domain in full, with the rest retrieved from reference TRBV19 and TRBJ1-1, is DGGITQSPKYLFRKEGQNVTLSCEQNLNHDAMYWYRQDPGQGLRLIYYSQIVNDFQKGDIAEGYSVSREKKESFPLTVTSAQKNPTAFYLCASSIGGNTEAFFGQGTRLTVV.

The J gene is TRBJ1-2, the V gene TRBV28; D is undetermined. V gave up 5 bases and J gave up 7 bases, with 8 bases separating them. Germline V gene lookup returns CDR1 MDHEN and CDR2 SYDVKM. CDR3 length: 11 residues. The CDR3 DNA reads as TGTGCCAGCAGTCCGCGGGGTGGCTACACCTTC. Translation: CASSPRGGYTF.

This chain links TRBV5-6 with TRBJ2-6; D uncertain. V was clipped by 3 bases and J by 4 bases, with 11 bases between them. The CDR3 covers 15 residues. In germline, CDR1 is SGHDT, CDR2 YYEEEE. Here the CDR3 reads CASSSHTAGANVLTF. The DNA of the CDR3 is TGTGCCAGCAGCTCCCACACGGCGGGGGCCAACGTCCTGACTTTC.

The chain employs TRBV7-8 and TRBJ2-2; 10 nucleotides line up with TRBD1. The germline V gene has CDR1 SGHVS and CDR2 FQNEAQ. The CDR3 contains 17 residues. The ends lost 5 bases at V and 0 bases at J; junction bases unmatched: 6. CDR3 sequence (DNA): TGTGCCAGCAGCGGGACAGGGGCCGATGCGAACACCGGGGAGCTGTTTTTT. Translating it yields CASSGTGADANTGELFF.

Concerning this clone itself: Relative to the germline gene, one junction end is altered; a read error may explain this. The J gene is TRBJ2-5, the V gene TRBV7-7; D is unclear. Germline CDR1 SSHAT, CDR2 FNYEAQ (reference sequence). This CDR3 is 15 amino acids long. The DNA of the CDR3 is TGTGCTAGCAGCTTAGGTCCGCACCTTCAAGAGACCCAGTACTTC. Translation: CASSLGPHLQETQYF.

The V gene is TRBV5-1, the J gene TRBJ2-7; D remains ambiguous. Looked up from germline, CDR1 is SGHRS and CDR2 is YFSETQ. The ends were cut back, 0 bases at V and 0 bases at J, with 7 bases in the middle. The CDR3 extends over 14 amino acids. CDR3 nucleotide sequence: TGCGCCAGCAGCTTGGGTCTGAGCTCCTACGAGCAGTACTTC. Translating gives CASSLGLSSYEQYF.

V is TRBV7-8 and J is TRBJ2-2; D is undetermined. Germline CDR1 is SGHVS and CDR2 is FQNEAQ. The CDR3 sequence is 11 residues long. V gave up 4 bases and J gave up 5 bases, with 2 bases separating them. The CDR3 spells CASSWTGELFF. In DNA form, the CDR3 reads TGTGCCAGCAGCTGGACCGGGGAGCTGTTTTTT.

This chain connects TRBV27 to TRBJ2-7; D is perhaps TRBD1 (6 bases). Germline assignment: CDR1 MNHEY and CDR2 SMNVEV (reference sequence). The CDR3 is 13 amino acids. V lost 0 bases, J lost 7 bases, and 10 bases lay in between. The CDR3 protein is CASSLSQGWEQYF. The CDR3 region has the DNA TGTGCCAGCAGTTTATCTCAGGGGTGGGAGCAGTACTTC.

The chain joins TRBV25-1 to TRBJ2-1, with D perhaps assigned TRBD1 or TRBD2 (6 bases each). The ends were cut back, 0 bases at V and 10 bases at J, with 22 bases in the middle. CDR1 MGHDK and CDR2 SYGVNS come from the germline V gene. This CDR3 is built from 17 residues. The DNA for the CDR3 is TGTGCCAGCAGTGAATATCAGGGGAGGAGGGGCCCCCCGGAGCAGTTCTTC. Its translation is CASSEYQGRRGPPEQFF.

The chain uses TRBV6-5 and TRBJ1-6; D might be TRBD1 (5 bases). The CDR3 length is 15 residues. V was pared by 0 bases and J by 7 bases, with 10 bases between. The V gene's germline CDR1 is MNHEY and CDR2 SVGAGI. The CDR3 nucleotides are TGTGCCAGCAGTTACTCTACAGGACTGAATTCACCCCTCCACTTT. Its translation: CASSYSTGLNSPLHF.

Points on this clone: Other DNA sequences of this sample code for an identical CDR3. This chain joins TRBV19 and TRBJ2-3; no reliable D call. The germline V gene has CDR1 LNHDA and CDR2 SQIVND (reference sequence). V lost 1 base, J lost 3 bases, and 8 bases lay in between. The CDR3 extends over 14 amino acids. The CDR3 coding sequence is TGTGCCAGTAGTATAGGGCCGACGACAGATACGCAGTATTTT. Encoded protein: CASSIGPTTDTQYF.

The CDR3 DNA reads as TGTGCCAGCAGCCCTAGGCAGGGCCCTGCGTATGAGCAGTACTTC. Translation gives CASSPRQGPAYEQYF. V and J are TRBV7-9 and TRBJ2-7; D is perhaps TRBD1 (5 bases). This CDR3 is 15 amino acids long. Looked up from germline, CDR1 is SEHNR and CDR2 is FQNEAQ (reference sequence). Trimming pared 5 bases from V and 7 bases from J, leaving 21 bases between.